The T cell receptor (beta chain) described here comes from a study of cytomegalovirus exposure and HLA in healthy donors. About the research overall: Samples from HLA-typed donors yielded about 85 million unique TCRs in an early data release. Whole-study results and caveats: The availability of immune exposure information extended only to CMV serostatus.

V was shortened by 3 bases and J by 5 bases, with 17 bases between the two germline ends. The CDR3 consists of 16 residues. CDR1 MGHRA and CDR2 YSYEKL come from the germline V gene. Points on this clone: No antigen is known for it.

Primers: 60 Vbeta forward and 13 Jbeta reverse. The data were produced by immunoSEQ multiplex PCR, yet TCRdb's version contains in-frame clones alone and is incomplete. The table records about 140,000 clones, around three quarters of them present only once. The chain uses TRBV4-1 and TRBJ2-1, with D possibly TRBD2 on 6 matching bases. The sample was PBMCs. This TCR was recovered from a man younger than 35 in good health and CMV-seronegative. Here the CDR3 reads CASSQVGRGGHNEQFF. In DNA form, the CDR3 reads TGCGCCAGCAGCCAGGTGGGGCGGGGTGGTCACAATGAGCAGTTCTTC.